This T cell receptor beta chain was sequenced during a study of blood T cells in healthy people across ages. V lost 4 bases to trimming and J lost 1 base, with 12 bases between them. The CDR3 runs 15 residues. Germline V gives CDR1 SGHAT, CDR2 FQNNGV. Findings of the study overall: Diversity estimates from one million T cells were considered underestimates. PBMCs were not sorted, which prevented a conclusive comparison of naive versus antigen-experienced cells.

In this sample, this clonotype turned up once. Antigen: not known. For the second PCR, which ran for about 7 to 11 cycles, a sample-barcoded 5' primer and a J-beta primer mix were used. Every single cDNA molecule received a tag from a template-switch adaptor with 12 random nucleotides. From the 5' RACE reads, TCRdb called clonotypes with MiXCR, one entry per CDR3 protein. The data contain approximately 700,000 distinct CDR3 sequences, roughly 32% of them singletons. The rearrangement links TRBV11-2 to TRBJ2-3; D is undetermined. The TCR originated in a woman of 80 years or more in good health. Sequencing used blood. The chain's CDR3 is CASSSGRTGTDTQYF. The DNA for the CDR3 is TGTGCCAGCAGCTCAGGACGGACGGGCACAGATACGCAGTATTTT.